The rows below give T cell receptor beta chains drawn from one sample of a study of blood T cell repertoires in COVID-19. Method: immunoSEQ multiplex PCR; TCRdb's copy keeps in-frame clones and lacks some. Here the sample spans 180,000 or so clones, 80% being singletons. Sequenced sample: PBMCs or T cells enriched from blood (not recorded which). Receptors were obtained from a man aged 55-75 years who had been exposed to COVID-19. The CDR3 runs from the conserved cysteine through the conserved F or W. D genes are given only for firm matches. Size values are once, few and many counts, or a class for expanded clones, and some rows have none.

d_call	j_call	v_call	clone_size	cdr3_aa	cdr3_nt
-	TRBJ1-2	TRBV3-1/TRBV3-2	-	CASSLRAGYTF	TGTGCCAGCAGCCTACGCGCGGGCTACACCTTC
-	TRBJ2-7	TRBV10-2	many	CASSEQPSYEQYF	TGCGCCAGCAGTGAACAGCCGTCCTACGAGCAGTACTTC
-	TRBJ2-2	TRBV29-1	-	CSVDRGNTGELFF	TGCAGCGTTGACAGGGGAAACACCGGGGAGCTGTTTTTT
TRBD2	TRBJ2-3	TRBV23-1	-	CASSSGRAAVFPDTQYF	TGCGCCAGCTCTAGCGGGAGGGCCGCGGTATTTCCAGATACGCAGTATTTT
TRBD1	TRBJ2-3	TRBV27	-	CASSFTPVGQGDTQYF	TGTGCCAGCAGTTTTACCCCGGTGGGACAGGGCGATACGCAGTATTTT
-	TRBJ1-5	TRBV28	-	CASSSRRNQPQHF	TGTGCCAGCAGTAGCAGGCGCAATCAGCCCCAGCATTTT
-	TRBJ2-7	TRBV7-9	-	CASSPTGTYEQYF	TGTGCCAGCAGCCCCACAGGGACCTACGAGCAGTACTTC
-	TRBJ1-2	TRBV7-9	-	CASSTGRRYGYTF	TGTGCCAGCAGCACCGGGAGGCGATATGGCTACACCTTC
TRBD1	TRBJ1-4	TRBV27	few	CASSSQGRTNEKLFF	TGTGCCAGCAGTTCACAGGGGAGGACTAATGAAAAACTGTTTTTT
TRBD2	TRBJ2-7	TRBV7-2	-	CASSLGTSGRVLNYEQYF	TGTGCCAGCAGCCTAGGGACTAGCGGGAGGGTGCTGAACTACGAGCAGTACTTC
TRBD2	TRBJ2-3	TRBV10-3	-	CAIKPSGITDTQYF	TGTGCCATCAAGCCTAGCGGGATCACAGATACGCAGTATTTT
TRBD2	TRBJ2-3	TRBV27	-	CASSLTSGSTDTQYF	TGTGCCAGCAGTTTGACTAGCGGTAGCACAGATACGCAGTATTTT
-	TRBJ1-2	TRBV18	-	CASSPPGGLKNYGYTF	TGTGCCAGCTCACCACCGGGAGGGCTGAAGAACTATGGCTACACCTTC
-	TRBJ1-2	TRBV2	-	CASTDSLISGGYTF	TGTGCCAGCACCGACTCCCTAATATCGGGTGGCTACACCTTC
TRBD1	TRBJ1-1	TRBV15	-	CATSRPQGARTEAFF	TGTGCCACCAGCAGACCTCAGGGGGCGAGAACTGAAGCTTTCTTT
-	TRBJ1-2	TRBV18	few	CASPQESGYGYTF	TGTGCCAGCCCCCAGGAATCAGGCTATGGCTACACCTTC
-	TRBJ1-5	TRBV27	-	CASSLRDTTGGQPQHF	TGTGCCAGCAGTTTACGGGACACAACTGGCGGTCAGCCCCAGCATTTT
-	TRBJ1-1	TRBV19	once	CASSIGTGKNTEAFF	TGTGCCAGTAGTATAGGAACAGGGAAAAACACTGAAGCTTTCTTT
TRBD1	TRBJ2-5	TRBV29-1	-	CSVGRGRGETQYF	TGCAGCGTCGGCAGGGGGCGCGGGGAGACCCAGTACTTC
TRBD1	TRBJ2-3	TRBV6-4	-	CASRQGSTDTQYF	TGTGCCAGCAGACAGGGGAGCACAGATACGCAGTATTTT
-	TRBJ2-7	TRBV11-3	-	CASSENSPFEQYF	TGTGCCAGCAGCGAGAACTCCCCTTTCGAGCAGTACTTC
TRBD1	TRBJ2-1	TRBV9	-	CASSLGDRLNEQFF	TGTGCCAGCAGCCTGGGGGACAGGTTAAATGAGCAGTTCTTC
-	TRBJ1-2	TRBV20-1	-	CSASDYGYTF	TGCAGTGCTAGCGACTATGGCTACACCTTC
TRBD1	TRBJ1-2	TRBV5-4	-	CASSLALGQGTYYTF	TGTGCCAGCAGCTTGGCCTTGGGACAGGGGACGTACTACACCTTC
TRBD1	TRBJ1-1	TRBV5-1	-	CASSHGTGGYAEAFF	TGCGCCAGCAGCCACGGAACAGGGGGCTATGCTGAAGCTTTCTTT
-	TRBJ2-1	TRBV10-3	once	CAIRGDLSPYNEQFF	TGTGCCATCAGGGGGGACTTGAGCCCCTACAATGAGCAGTTCTTC
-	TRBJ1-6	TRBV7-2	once	CASSSQRSGDSPLHF	TGTGCCAGCAGCTCACAACGATCGGGTGATTCACCCCTCCACTTT
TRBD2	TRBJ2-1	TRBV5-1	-	CASSLGGGSGSYNEQFF	TGCGCCAGCAGCTTGGGGGGCGGTAGCGGGTCGTACAATGAGCAGTTCTTC
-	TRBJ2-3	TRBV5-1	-	CASSLRTDTQYF	TGCGCCAGCAGCTTGCGGACAGATACGCAGTATTTT
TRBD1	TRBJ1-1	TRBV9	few	CASSVEQGSSTEAFF	TGTGCCAGCAGCGTCGAACAGGGGAGCAGTACTGAAGCTTTCTTT
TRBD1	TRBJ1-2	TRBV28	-	CASGGLGQGGGYTF	TGTGCCAGCGGAGGTCTGGGACAAGGGGGCGGCTACACCTTC
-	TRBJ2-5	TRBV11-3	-	CASSLLAGETQYF	TGTGCCAGCAGCCTACTAGCTGGGGAGACCCAGTACTTC
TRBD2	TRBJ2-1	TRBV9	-	CASSVAVGLAYNEQFF	TGTGCCAGCAGCGTAGCGGTGGGACTAGCGTACAATGAGCAGTTCTTC
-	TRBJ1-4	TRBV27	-	CASSLSRRANEKLFF	TGTGCCAGCAGTTTATCGAGGAGGGCTAATGAAAAACTGTTTTTT
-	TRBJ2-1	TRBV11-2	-	CASSLGGQYNEQFF	TGTGCCAGCAGCTTAGGCGGACAGTACAATGAGCAGTTCTTC
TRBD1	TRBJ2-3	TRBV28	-	CASRFGGQGMHTQYF	TGTGCCAGCAGGTTCGGGGGACAGGGGATGCATACGCAGTATTTT
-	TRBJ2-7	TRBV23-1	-	CASSLIEPPRYYEQYF	TGCGCCAGCAGTCTCATCGAGCCCCCGCGCTATTACGAGCAGTACTTC
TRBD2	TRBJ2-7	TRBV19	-	CASSLGTSGAVGEQYF	TGTGCCAGTAGTCTCGGGACTAGCGGAGCCGTTGGGGAGCAGTACTTC
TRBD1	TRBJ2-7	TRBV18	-	CASSPQTGGVSYEQYF	TGTGCCAGCTCACCTCAAACAGGGGGTGTTTCCTACGAGCAGTACTTC
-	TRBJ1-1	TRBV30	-	CAWSGQNTEAFF	TGTGCCTGGAGTGGACAGAACACTGAAGCTTTCTTT
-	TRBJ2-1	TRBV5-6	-	CASSLGDNNEQFF	TGTGCCAGCAGCTTGGGAGACAACAATGAGCAGTTCTTC
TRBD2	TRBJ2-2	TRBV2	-	CASNPLAGSTGELFF	TGTGCCAGCAACCCCCTAGCGGGGAGCACCGGGGAGCTGTTTTTT
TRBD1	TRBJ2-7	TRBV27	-	CASSSGTGGFEQYF	TGTGCCAGCAGTTCCGGGACAGGGGGCTTCGAGCAGTACTTC
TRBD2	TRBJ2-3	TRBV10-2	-	CASLAGVLADTQYF	TGCGCCAGCCTAGCGGGAGTCTTGGCAGATACGCAGTATTTT